The 16 T cell receptor beta chains below were found in one sample sequenced in a study of regulatory T cells in long-lasting Graves disease. Time point reported: persistent/refractory GD, antithyroid drugs over 5 years with positive TRAb. The TCR library used RNA extracted from PBMCs. Construction of TCR beta libraries relied on iRepertoire HTBI primers and on Arm-PCR targeting CDR3 regions. Each CDR3 protein gets one entry after TCRdb re-called the multiplex PCR reads with MiXCR. The repertoire holds fewer than 450,000 distinct CDR3 sequences, with 20% to 25% as singletons. This material consisted of peripheral blood mononuclear cells (PBMCs), taken when the disease was refractory, from a patient treated with antithyroid drugs. These receptors came from a female donor with Graves disease.

The chain carries TRBV19 and TRBJ2-7; D not certain. In germline, CDR1 is LNHDA, CDR2 SQIVND (reference sequence). CDR3 size: 13 residues. Trimming stripped 4 bases from V and 3 bases from J, with 10 bases between. CDR3 residues: CASSRTRFYEQYF. The CDR3 DNA follows: TGTGCCAGTAGTAGAACGCGGTTCTACGAGCAGTACTTC.

This clonotype came up a few times. The V call is TRBV27, the J call TRBJ2-7; D is perhaps TRBD1 (5 bases). The germline V gene has CDR1 MNHEY and CDR2 SMNVEV (reference sequence). The CDR3 extends over 18 amino acids. Trimming left V 3 bases short and J 0 bases short, with 21 bases between. CDR3 in amino acids: CASSFVGAGPLFSYEQYF. Here the CDR3 DNA reads TGTGCCAGCAGTTTTGTAGGGGCCGGTCCTCTGTTCTCCTACGAGCAGTACTTC.

The gene calls are TRBV20-1 and TRBJ2-5, with D perhaps TRBD2 (6 bases). The V gene lost 2 bases and the J gene lost 1 base, with 14 bases spanning the gap. The CDR3 loop spans 15 amino acids. Germline CDR1 DFQATT, CDR2 SNEGSKA (reference sequence). CDR3 DNA: TGCAGTGCTAGATCGGGACTCAGGAGCCAAGAGACCCAGTACTTC. It yields the protein CSARSGLRSQETQYF.

The chain joins TRBV20-1 to TRBJ2-7, with 10 bases that match TRBD2. The germline V gene has CDR1 DFQATT and CDR2 SNEGSKA (reference sequence). CDR3 length equals 14 residues. Trimming at V came to 5 bases and at J to 3 bases, leaving 7 bases not matched to a gene. Here the CDR3 reads CSASGTSVNYEQYF. The CDR3 bases are TGCAGTGCTTCAGGGACTAGCGTGAACTACGAGCAGTACTTC.

This clonotype was counted ten times or more. The rearrangement links TRBV12-3 or TRBV12-4 to TRBJ1-3; D not resolved. This CDR3 is 14 amino acids long. Trimming stripped 5 bases from V and 0 bases from J, with 8 bases between. The CDR3 bases are TGTGCCAGCAGTCCGGTACGCTCTGGAAACACCATATATTTT. Translation: CASSPVRSGNTIYF.

This clonotype was detected many times. The chain has TRBV20-1 and TRBJ2-7; TRBD1 matches 9 bases. The germline V gene has CDR1 DFQATT and CDR2 SNEGSKA (reference sequence). J was trimmed by 5 bases and V by 6 bases; bases with no gene match: 11. The CDR3 loop spans 14 amino acids. The CDR3 sequence: CSAEDGTGTNEQYF. Written as DNA, the CDR3 is TGCAGTGCGGAGGACGGGACAGGGACCAACGAGCAGTACTTC.

The genes are TRBV5-1 and TRBJ2-5, with D possibly being TRBD2 (6 bases). Trimming removed 3 bases at V and 4 bases at J, with 13 bases between. Germline loops: CDR1 SGHRS, CDR2 YFSETQ. CDR3 length: 14 amino acids. CDR3 sequence reads: CASSSGRGGETQYF. CDR3 nucleotides: TGCGCCAGCAGCTCCGGTCGGGGAGGAGAGACCCAGTACTTC.

This clonotype was found many times. The V call is TRBV7-9, the J call TRBJ2-5; 14 nucleotides match TRBD2. The V and J ends lost 5 bases and 4 bases, in that order; junction bases with no gene match: 3. This CDR3 contains 15 residues. The germline gives CDR1 SEHNR, CDR2 FQNEAQ (reference sequence). The CDR3 here is CASSQGLAGAETQYF. The CDR3 DNA reads as TGTGCCAGCAGCCAGGGACTAGCGGGAGCAGAGACCCAGTACTTC.

This clonotype turned up a few times. This chain uses TRBV2 with TRBJ2-1; maybe TRBD2 (5 bases). Trimming stripped 8 bases from V and 1 base from J, with 18 bases between. The CDR3 contains 16 residues. Germline CDR1 reads SNHLY; CDR2 reads FYNNEI. This chain's CDR3 is CASVSKDLISYNEQFF. The CDR3 nucleotides are TGTGCCAGCGTATCCAAGGACTTGATATCCTACAATGAGCAGTTCTTC.

As for this clonotype: This could be a read error, since a much larger clone is one nucleotide away. This chain's CDR3 is CAISEPMVRAPFEQYF. CDR3 nucleotide sequence: TGTGCCATCAGTGAGCCGATGGTCAGGGCACCATTCGAGCAGTACTTC. V and J are TRBV10-3 and TRBJ2-7; possible D gene TRBD1, 5 bases. The CDR3 loop spans 16 amino acids. Germline V gene data show CDR1 as ENHRY and CDR2 as SYGVKD. Trimming stripped 2 bases from V and 6 bases from J, with 20 bases between.

This chain connects TRBV7-3 to TRBJ1-3, with a possible D match to TRBD1 (5 bases). CDR3 length equals 15 residues. Trimming pared 2 bases from V and 4 bases from J, leaving 12 bases between. Per the germline V gene, CDR1 is SGHTA and CDR2 is FQGTGA. DNA for the CDR3: TGTGCCAGCAGCTTACGGGGGTTTCCGGGAAACACCATATATTTT. Translated, it gives CASSLRGFPGNTIYF. Combining the CDR3 with reference TRBV7-3 and TRBJ1-3 gives the whole variable domain GAGVSQTPSNKVTEKGKYVELRCDPISGHTALYWYRQSLGQGPEFLIYFQGTGAADDSGLPNDRFFAVRPEGSVSTLKIQRTERGDSAVYLCASSLRGFPGNTIYFGEGSWLTVV.

With regard to this clonotype: Being one base from a much bigger clone, this may be a read error. The chain has TRBV12-5 and TRBJ1-4; 8 nucleotides match TRBD1. The CDR3 loop spans 17 amino acids. CDR1 is LGHNT, CDR2 FRNRAP, per germline. The CDR3 DNA follows: TGTGCTAGTGGTTTGGTACTCAGGGGGCCGGCTAATGGAAAACTGTTTTTT. This codes for CASGLVLRGPANGKLFF.

V is TRBV4-2 and J is TRBJ1-2; TRBD1 matches 7 bases. Germline values: CDR1 LGHNA, CDR2 YNFKEQ. CDR3 size: 13 residues. V trimming: 0 bases; J trimming: 6 bases; junction bases outside the gene matches: 1. The CDR3 region is CASSQDQGDGYTF. Written as DNA, the CDR3 is TGTGCCAGCAGCCAAGATCAGGGGGATGGCTACACCTTC.

This clonotype was recorded a few times. This sequence joins TRBV28 and TRBJ2-4; D gene unclear. Trimming removed 3 bases at V and 5 bases at J, with 8 bases between. Germline CDR1 reads MDHEN; CDR2 reads SYDVKM. There are 13 residues in the CDR3. DNA for the CDR3: TGTGCCAGCAGTTTTATTGGAGAAAACATTCAGTACTTC. Protein sequence: CASSFIGENIQYF.

This chain connects TRBV5-6 to TRBJ2-7; D ambiguous. This CDR3 contains 11 residues. With 2 bases removed from V and 6 bases from J, the gap between germline ends came to 6 bases. Looked up from germline, CDR1 is SGHDT and CDR2 is YYEEEE. The CDR3 loop is CASSLRTEQYF. Written as DNA, the CDR3 is TGTGCCAGCAGCTTACGGACCGAGCAGTACTTC. The entire variable domain, with the rest obtained from reference TRBV5-6 and TRBJ2-7, is as follows: DAGVTQSPTHLIKTRGQQVTLRCSPKSGHDTVSWYQQALGQGPQFIFQYYEEEERQRGNFPDRFSGHQFPNYSSELNVNALLLGDSALYLCASSLRTEQYFGPGTRLTVT.

This clonotype was observed at least ten times. The chain is built from TRBV6-1 and TRBJ2-2, with 8 bases aligning to TRBD2. Per the germline V gene, CDR1 is MNHNS and CDR2 is SASEGT. The CDR3 length is 14 residues. V dropped 6 bases and J dropped 5; count of bases not matched to a gene: 5. CDR3 nucleotides: TGTGCCAGCAGAGCGGGAGTTAAGACCGGGGAGCTGTTTTTT. Protein: CASRAGVKTGELFF.